Reported below is one TCR beta chain. This record comes from a study of blood T cell repertoires in COVID-19. Clones were sequenced by immunoSEQ multiplex PCR, and TCRdb holds only the in-frame ones, with some missing. The sample has fewer than 130,000 clones, roughly 80% seen once. Trimming shortened V by 4 bases and J by 2 bases, and 10 bases separated the two germline ends. The germline gives CDR1 WNHNN, CDR2 SYGVQD (reference sequence). The CDR3 spans 14 residues. This sequence originates from an older man with active or convalescent COVID-19. The V call is TRBV10-1, the J call TRBJ2-3, with D unresolved. Sequenced material: peripheral blood. Here the CDR3 reads CASSVEYTTDTQYF. The CDR3 coding sequence is TGCGCCAGCAGTGTAGAATATACCACAGATACGCAGTATTTT.